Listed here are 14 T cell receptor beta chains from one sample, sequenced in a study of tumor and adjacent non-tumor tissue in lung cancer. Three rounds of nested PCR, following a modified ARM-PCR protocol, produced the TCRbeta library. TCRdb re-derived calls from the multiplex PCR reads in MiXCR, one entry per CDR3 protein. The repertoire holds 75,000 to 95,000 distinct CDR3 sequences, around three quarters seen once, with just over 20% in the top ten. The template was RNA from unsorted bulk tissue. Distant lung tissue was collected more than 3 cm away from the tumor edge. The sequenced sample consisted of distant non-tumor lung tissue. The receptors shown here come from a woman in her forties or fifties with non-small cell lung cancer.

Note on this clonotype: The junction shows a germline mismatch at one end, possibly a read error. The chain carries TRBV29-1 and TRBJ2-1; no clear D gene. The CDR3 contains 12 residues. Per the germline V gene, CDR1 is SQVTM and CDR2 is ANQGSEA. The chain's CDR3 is CSVEREADELLF. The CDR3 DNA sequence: TGCAGCGTTGAGCGTGAGGCGGATGAGCTGCTCTTC.

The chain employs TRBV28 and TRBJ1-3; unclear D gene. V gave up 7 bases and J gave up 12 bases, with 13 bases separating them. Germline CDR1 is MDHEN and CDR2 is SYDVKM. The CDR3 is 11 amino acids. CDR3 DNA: TGTGCCAGCACCCGGGGAAATATCATATATTTT. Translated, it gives CASTRGNIIYF.

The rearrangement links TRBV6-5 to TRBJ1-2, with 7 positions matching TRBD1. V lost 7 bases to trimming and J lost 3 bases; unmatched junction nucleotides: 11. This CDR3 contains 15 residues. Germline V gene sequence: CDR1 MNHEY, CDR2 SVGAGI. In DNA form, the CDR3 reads TGTGCCAGCATCGAGAACCTACAGGGGTACTATGGCTACACCTTC. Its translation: CASIENLQGYYGYTF.

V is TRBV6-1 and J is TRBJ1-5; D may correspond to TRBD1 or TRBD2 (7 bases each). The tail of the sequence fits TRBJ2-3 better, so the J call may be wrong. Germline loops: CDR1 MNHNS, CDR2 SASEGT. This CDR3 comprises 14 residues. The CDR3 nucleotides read TGTGCCAGCAGGGAGACGGGGAGGGGGCAGCCCCAGTATTTT. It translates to CASRETGRGQPQYF.

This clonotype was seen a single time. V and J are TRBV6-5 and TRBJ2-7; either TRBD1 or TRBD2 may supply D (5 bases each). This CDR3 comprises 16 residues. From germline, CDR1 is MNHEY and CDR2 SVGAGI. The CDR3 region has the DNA TGTACCAACAGCCATAGGGCTCTAGTGGGGGCCTACGAGCAGTACTTC. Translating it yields CTNSHRALVGAYEQYF.

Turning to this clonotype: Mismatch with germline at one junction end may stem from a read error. CDR3 amino acids: CSIDSEQGAKNEQYF. The CDR3 DNA is TGCAGCATTGATTCAGAGCAGGGGGCGAAGAACGAGCAGTACTTC. V is TRBV29-1 and J is TRBJ2-7; 8 nucleotides agree with TRBD1. The CDR3 spans 15 residues. Germline loops: CDR1 SQVTM, CDR2 ANQGSEA.

The CDR3 protein is CASSFSTLVAPYYEQYF. Here the CDR3 DNA reads TGTGCCAGCAGCTTTTCCACCCTTGTAGCGCCGTACTATGAGCAGTACTTC. The chain links TRBV5-4 to TRBJ2-7; D possibly corresponds to TRBD2 (5 bases). The V end lost 2 bases, the J end lost 7 bases, and 25 bases lay between the germline ends. This CDR3 region has 17 residues. Germline V gene lookup returns CDR1 SGHNT and CDR2 YYREEE (reference sequence).

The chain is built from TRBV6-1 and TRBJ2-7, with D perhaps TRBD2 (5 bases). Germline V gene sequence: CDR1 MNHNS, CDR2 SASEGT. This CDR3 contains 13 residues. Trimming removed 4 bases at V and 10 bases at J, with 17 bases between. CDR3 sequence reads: CASSGGSWFYQYF. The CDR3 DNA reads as TGTGCCAGCAGTGGAGGGAGTTGGTTCTATCAGTACTTC.

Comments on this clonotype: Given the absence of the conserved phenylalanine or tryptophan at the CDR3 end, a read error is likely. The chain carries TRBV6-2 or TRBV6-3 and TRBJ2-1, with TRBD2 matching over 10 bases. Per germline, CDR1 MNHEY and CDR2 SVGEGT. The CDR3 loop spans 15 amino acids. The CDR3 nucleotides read TGTGCCAGCAGCCCCAGACTAGCGGGTGTAAATGTGCAGTTCCTC. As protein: CASSPRLAGVNVQFL.

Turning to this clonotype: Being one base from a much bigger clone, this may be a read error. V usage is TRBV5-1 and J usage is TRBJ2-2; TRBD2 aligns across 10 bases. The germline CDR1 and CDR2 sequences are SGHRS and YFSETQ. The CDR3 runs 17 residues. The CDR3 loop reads CVSSLGSGRPNTGELFF. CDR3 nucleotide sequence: TGCGTCAGCAGCTTGGGTAGCGGGAGGCCTAACACCGGGGAGCTGTTTTTT.

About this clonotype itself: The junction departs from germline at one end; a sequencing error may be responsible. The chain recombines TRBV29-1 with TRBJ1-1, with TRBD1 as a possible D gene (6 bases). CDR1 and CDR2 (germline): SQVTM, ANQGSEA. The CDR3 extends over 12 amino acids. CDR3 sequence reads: CRVGPGDTEAIF. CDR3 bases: TGCAGGGTTGGGCCAGGGGACACTGAAGCCATCTTT. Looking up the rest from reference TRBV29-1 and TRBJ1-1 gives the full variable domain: SAVISQKPSRDICQRGTSLTIQCQVDSQVTMMFWYRQQPGQSLTLIATANQGSEATYESGFVIDKFPISRPNLTFSTLTVSNMSPEDSSIYLCRVGPGDTEAIFGQGTRLTVV.

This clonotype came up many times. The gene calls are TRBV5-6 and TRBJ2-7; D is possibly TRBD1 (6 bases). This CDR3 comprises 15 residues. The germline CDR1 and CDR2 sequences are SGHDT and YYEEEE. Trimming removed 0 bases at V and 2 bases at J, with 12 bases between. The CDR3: CASSLEAQGTYEQYF. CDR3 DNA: TGTGCCAGCAGCTTGGAGGCGCAGGGGACCTACGAGCAGTACTTC.

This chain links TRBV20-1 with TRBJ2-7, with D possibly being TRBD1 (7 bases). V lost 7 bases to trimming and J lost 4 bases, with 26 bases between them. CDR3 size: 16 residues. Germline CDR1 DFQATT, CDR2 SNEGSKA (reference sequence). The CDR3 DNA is TGCAGTGTTAGCCCCCAGGAAATAGCAGGGGGGTACGAGCAGTACTTC. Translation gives CSVSPQEIAGGYEQYF.

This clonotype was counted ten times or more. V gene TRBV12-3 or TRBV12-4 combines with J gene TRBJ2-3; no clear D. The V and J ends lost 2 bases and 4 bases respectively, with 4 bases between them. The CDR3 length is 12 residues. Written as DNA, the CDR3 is TGTGCCAGCAGTTTAAGGGCAGATACGCAGTATTTT. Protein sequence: CASSLRADTQYF.